The 27 T cell receptor beta chains listed next were all sequenced from one sample in a study of T cells after yellow fever vaccination (dated 2019 in TCRdb). The treatment or condition label corresponds to: live attenuated yellow fever vaccine strain. The library was prepared using 5' RACE. The sequencing machine was an Illumina NovaSeq 6000. The public reads were reprocessed in TCRdb via fastp at Q25 and MiXCR, keeping in-frame beta chains. CDR3 protein sequences are deduplicated, and each keeps its most common genes and DNA. Present in this sample are around 330,000 distinct CDR3 sequences, 3.6% of which were seen just once. Around 20% of the sample rests with the top ten. This specimen was PBMCs, taken on the day of the yellow fever booster vaccination. The receptors were gathered from a man between 18 and 35 years old who received the YFV17D yellow fever vaccine.

There are many counts of this clonotype. The chain is built from TRBV29-1 and TRBJ2-1; unclear D gene. Germline V CDR1 and CDR2: SQVTM, ANQGSEA. V lost 3 bases and J 13 bases, leaving 19 bases between the germline ends. This CDR3 has 13 amino acids. The chain's CDR3 is CSVDAASSHSQFF. In nucleotides, the CDR3 is TGCAGCGTTGACGCTGCCTCTAGTCATTCACAGTTCTTC.

This clonotype was seen many times. The chain couples TRBV4-2 to TRBJ2-1; 16 positions match TRBD2. Trimming removed 3 bases from V and 0 bases from J; junction bases left unmatched: 5. Germline loops: CDR1 LGHNA, CDR2 YNFKEQ. This CDR3 is built from 19 residues. The CDR3 sequence is CASSHAGLAGGPSYNEQFF. The DNA for the CDR3 is TGTGCCAGCAGCCATGCGGGACTAGCGGGGGGGCCCTCCTACAATGAGCAGTTCTTC.

This clonotype turned up a few times. The chain combines TRBV5-1 with TRBJ2-7; TRBD1 might be the D (5 bases). Trimming took off 1 base at V and 3 bases at J, with 11 bases between the two ends. Germline CDR1 and CDR2: SGHRS and YFSETQ. This CDR3 has 14 residues. The CDR3: CASSLFQGGYEQYF. The CDR3 DNA reads as TGCGCCAGCAGCTTGTTTCAGGGTGGCTACGAGCAGTACTTC.

This clonotype was detected only a few times. The chain is built from TRBV5-4 and TRBJ2-3, with D uncertain. The CDR3 runs to 15 residues. Germline CDR1 is SGHNT and CDR2 is YYREEE (reference sequence). V lost 0 bases and J 6 bases, leaving 14 bases between the germline ends. CDR3 amino acids: CASSLAPMRQDTQYF. The DNA for the CDR3 is TGTGCCAGCAGCTTGGCCCCGATGCGTCAGGATACGCAGTATTTT.

The V and J genes are TRBV10-3 and TRBJ1-2; D unclear. CDR1 and CDR2 from the germline V gene are ENHRY and SYGVKD. The CDR3 is 14 amino acids. Trimming took 0 bases from V and 1 from J, leaving 6 bases between them. The CDR3 region has the DNA TGTGCCATCAGTGAGTCTCTCCATAACTATGGCTACACCTTC. The encoded protein is CAISESLHNYGYTF.

This clonotype was observed at least ten times. The chain joins TRBV5-5 to TRBJ1-6, with a tentative D call TRBD1 (6 bases). Trimming removed 3 bases at V and 9 bases at J, with 13 bases between. The CDR3 length is 14 residues. Germline CDR1 is SGHKS and CDR2 is YYEKEE (reference sequence). The CDR3 protein is CASSSRGVGSPLHF. CDR3 nucleotide sequence: TGTGCCAGCAGCTCGAGGGGGGTGGGTTCACCCCTCCACTTT.

The genes are TRBV19 and TRBJ1-2, with TRBD1 as a possible D gene (6 bases). Trimming cost V 7 bases and J 2 bases, with 14 bases left between them. The length of the CDR3 is 14 residues. The germline gives CDR1 LNHDA, CDR2 SQIVND (reference sequence). In DNA, the CDR3 is TGTGCCAGTATGGGGGCAGGGGTAAACTATGGCTACACCTTC. This gives the protein CASMGAGVNYGYTF.

On this clonotype itself: Given a far larger clone just one base away, this is likely a sequencing read error. This sequence joins TRBV7-9 and TRBJ2-5; 7 bases are shared with TRBD1. The length of the CDR3 is 13 residues. The V gene end was trimmed by 4 bases and the J gene end by 3 bases; junction bases not matched to a gene: 2. In germline, CDR1 is SEHNR, CDR2 FQNEAQ (reference sequence). The chain's CDR3 is CASSSQGEETQYF. CDR3 DNA sequence: TGTGCCAGCAGCTCCCAGGGGGAAGAGACCCAGTACTTC.

Ten or more counts support this clonotype. The chain joins TRBV12-3 or TRBV12-4 to TRBJ2-4; D remains unclear. With 6 bases removed from V and 0 bases from J, the gap between germline ends came to 15 bases. CDR3 length equals 16 residues. This CDR3 reads CASSPLTERAKNIQYF. Written as DNA, the CDR3 is TGTGCCAGCAGCCCACTAACCGAGCGAGCCAAAAACATTCAGTACTTC.

In this sample, this clonotype turned up a few times. The chain combines TRBV19 with TRBJ2-4; no clear D. V was shortened by 1 base and J by 6 bases, with 10 bases between the two germline ends. The germline gives CDR1 LNHDA, CDR2 SQIVND (reference sequence). CDR3 length: 14 amino acids. CDR3 loop: CASSIAGSVNIQYF. The CDR3 coding sequence is TGTGCCAGTAGTATAGCCGGGTCGGTAAACATTCAGTACTTC.

This clonotype was seen more than once but under ten times. This chain uses TRBV7-2 with TRBJ2-3; D may be TRBD1 (6 bases). Trimming removed 5 bases from V and 2 bases from J, with 14 bases in between. Germline CDR1 reads SGHTA; CDR2 reads FQGNSA. The CDR3 is 15 residues long. CDR3 coding DNA: TGTGCCAGCAGCCCTTGGGGGCAGTTCACAGATACGCAGTATTTT. The encoded protein is CASSPWGQFTDTQYF.

This clonotype appeared a few times. The chain has TRBV20-1 and TRBJ2-3; the D is unclear. CDR1 and CDR2 from the germline V gene are DFQATT and SNEGSKA (reference sequence). CDR3 size: 13 residues. V shed 2 bases and J shed 3 bases, with 9 bases lying between them. The CDR3 here is CSARWRVTDTQYF. The CDR3 DNA reads as TGCAGTGCTAGATGGCGAGTGACAGATACGCAGTATTTT.

This clonotype was seen more than once but under ten times. This chain connects TRBV4-1 to TRBJ1-1; TRBD1 matches 9 bases. The V and J ends lost 3 bases and 6 bases, in that order; junction bases with no gene match: 2. In germline, CDR1 is MGHRA, CDR2 YSYEKL. The CDR3 extends over 13 amino acids. CDR3 DNA: TGCGCCAGCAGCCACCGACAGGGGGCTGAAGCTTTCTTT. Amino acid sequence: CASSHRQGAEAFF.

CDR3 sequence reads: CASSGTSGVFGNEQFF. The CDR3 DNA reads TGTGCCAGCAGCGGGACTAGCGGAGTGTTCGGCAATGAGCAGTTCTTC. The V and J genes are TRBV7-2 and TRBJ2-1; 11 bases map to TRBD2. The CDR3 runs 16 residues. Germline V gives CDR1 SGHTA, CDR2 FQGNSA. V was clipped by 5 bases and J by 6 bases; unmatched bases: 9.

This clonotype was observed a handful of times. The genes are TRBV6-1 and TRBJ2-7, with D possibly TRBD1 on 6 matching bases. V lost 4 bases to trimming and J lost 2 bases, with 30 bases between them. In germline, CDR1 is MNHNS, CDR2 SASEGT. This CDR3 is 20 amino acids long. Written as DNA, the CDR3 is TGTGCCAGCAGTGGGGGCTGGGTGCAGGAGACAGGTCGCCTGGCCTACGAGCAGTACGTC. It encodes CASSGGWVQETGRLAYEQYV.

This clonotype appeared many times. As DNA, the CDR3 is TGTGCCAGCAGTTTACAGGGGGCTGGTGAAGCTTTCTTT. Translation: CASSLQGAGEAFF. The J gene is TRBJ1-1, the V gene TRBV27; 8 positions agree with TRBD1. The germline gives CDR1 MNHEY, CDR2 SMNVEV (reference sequence). There are 13 residues in the CDR3. V lost 2 bases to trimming and J lost 7 bases; unmatched junction nucleotides: 3.

Many counts were recorded for this clonotype. The chain uses TRBV6-2 or TRBV6-3 and TRBJ2-1; D is uncertain. The length of the CDR3 is 19 residues. Trimming shortened V by 0 bases and J by 6 bases, and 24 bases separated the two germline ends. CDR1 MNHEY and CDR2 SVGEGT come from the germline V gene. The CDR3 nucleotides read TGTGCCAGCAGTTACTCGCGTTCAGGATCGCGCCTGCTGGGCAATGAGCAGTTCTTC. Amino acid sequence: CASSYSRSGSRLLGNEQFF.

This clonotype has at least ten counts. The rearrangement joins TRBV6-5 to TRBJ1-2; no clear D gene. Germline CDR1 MNHEY, CDR2 SVGAGI. The germline V and J ends were trimmed by 4 bases and 2 bases, with 8 bases remaining between them. The CDR3 length is 13 residues. The CDR3: CASSSQSNYGYTF. The CDR3 region has the DNA TGTGCCAGCAGTTCACAGAGCAACTATGGCTACACCTTC.

In its sample, this clonotype was seen many times. V usage is TRBV15 and J usage is TRBJ1-5; tentatively, D is TRBD1 (5 bases). V lost 1 base and J lost 5, with 18 bases in between. CDR3 size: 17 residues. Germline lookup yields CDR1 LNHNV and CDR2 YYDKDF (reference sequence). The CDR3 DNA reads as TGTGCCACCAGCAGAGGGGGGATTGGGTCGTCCCATCAGCCCCAGCATTTT. Encoded protein: CATSRGGIGSSHQPQHF.

This clonotype was detected many times. The J gene is TRBJ2-1, the V gene TRBV4-3, with D perhaps TRBD2 (7 bases). Per the germline V gene, CDR1 is LGHNA and CDR2 is YSLEER. This CDR3 has 17 residues. Trimming pared 3 bases from V and 7 bases from J, leaving 22 bases between. The CDR3 sequence: CASSQANGGGGLNEQFF. CDR3 coding DNA: TGCGCCAGCAGCCAGGCAAACGGGGGAGGGGGTTTGAATGAGCAGTTCTTC.

In its sample, this clonotype was seen many times. The V gene is TRBV5-1, the J gene TRBJ1-2; TRBD1 aligns across 12 bases. The germline V gene has CDR1 SGHRS and CDR2 YFSETQ. The length of the CDR3 is 20 residues. J was trimmed by 0 bases and V by 4 bases; bases with no gene match: 16. CDR3 region: CASSDTYPGTGGAPNYGYTF. The CDR3 DNA reads as TGCGCCAGCAGCGATACATACCCCGGGACAGGGGGCGCCCCTAACTATGGCTACACCTTC.

The sample holds many counts of this clonotype. V and J are TRBV7-6 and TRBJ2-5, with TRBD1 matching 10 bases. J gave up 3 bases and V 5 bases, and 3 bases lay outside the gene matches. This CDR3 contains 14 residues. Looked up from germline, CDR1 is SGHVS and CDR2 is FNYEAQ. CDR3 residues: CASSPGQGEETQYF. Written as DNA, the CDR3 is TGTGCCAGCAGCCCCGGACAGGGGGAAGAGACCCAGTACTTC.

There are a few counts of this clonotype. The chain couples TRBV3-1 to TRBJ2-2; D remains unclear. The germline V and J ends were trimmed by 4 bases and 6 bases, with 12 bases remaining between them. Germline V gene sequence: CDR1 LGHDT, CDR2 YNNKEL (reference sequence). The CDR3 has 14 residues. DNA for the CDR3: TGTGCCAGCAGCCGGGCTACCGGTTCCGGGGAGCTGTTTTTT. It yields the protein CASSRATGSGELFF. The variable domain in full, with the rest retrieved from reference TRBV3-1 and TRBJ2-2, is DTAVSQTPKYLVTQMGNDKSIKCEQNLGHDTMYWYKQDSKKFLKIMFSYNNKELIINETVPNRFSPKSPDKAHLNLHINSLELGDSAVYFCASSRATGSGELFFGEGSRLTVL.

This clonotype was observed many times. The chain links TRBV5-1 to TRBJ2-3, with 8 bases lining up with TRBD2. J was trimmed by 1 base and V by 7 bases; bases with no gene match: 2. The CDR3 is made up of 13 amino acids. Germline loops: CDR1 SGHRS, CDR2 YFSETQ. The CDR3 DNA reads TGCGCCAGCGGAGCGGGGGGCACAGATACGCAGTATTTT. Its protein product is CASGAGGTDTQYF.

This clonotype was detected ten times or more. In nucleotides, the CDR3 is TGTGCCAGCAGTTCCTCTACGTATTCACCCCTCCACTTT. Translating it yields CASSSSTYSPLHF. This sequence joins TRBV6-6 and TRBJ1-6; D is unclear. Germline CDR1 reads MNHNY; CDR2 reads SVGAGI (reference sequence). V lost 4 bases, J lost 8 bases, and 9 bases lay in between. CDR3 length: 13 residues.

The rearrangement uses TRBV28 and TRBJ2-3, with unresolved D. Deletions cut 7 bases from V and 5 bases from J, with 7 bases between. The CDR3 is 11 residues long. Germline V gene lookup returns CDR1 MDHEN and CDR2 SYDVKM. The CDR3 sequence is CASNMGDTQYF. Written as DNA, the CDR3 is TGTGCCAGCAATATGGGAGATACGCAGTATTTT. Drawing the rest from reference TRBV28 and TRBJ2-3, the complete variable domain is DVKVTQSSRYLVKRTGEKVFLECVQDMDHENMFWYRQDPGLGLRLIYFSYDVKMKEKGDIPEGYSVSREKKERFSLILESASTNQTSMYLCASNMGDTQYFGPGTRLTVL.

This clonotype was seen a handful of times. V usage is TRBV4-3 and J usage is TRBJ1-5, with D uncertain. Germline-derived CDR1 and CDR2 are LGHNA and YSLEER. V was pared by 4 bases and J by 7 bases, with 14 bases between. There are 14 residues in the CDR3. CDR3 sequence: CASSLDGRGQPQHF. The CDR3 DNA follows: TGCGCCAGCAGCCTAGACGGACGGGGACAGCCCCAGCATTTT.